This T cell receptor (beta chain) was identified in a study of OX40 agonist ivuxolimab in advanced cancers. The wider study: The dose of intravenous ivuxolimab that patients received every 2 weeks ranged from 0.01 to 10 mg/kg. Study observations and caveats: Nonresponders included some who also had low normalized T-cell clonal expansion. Relative to CD4+ cells, CD8+ T cells on average had more expanded clones.

Libraries were prepared by immunoSEQ multiplex PCR; TCRdb keeps only in-frame clonotypes and omits some of them. The data hold some 60,000 clones, with about 85% observed a single time. Germline values: CDR1 SEHNR, CDR2 FQNEAQ (reference sequence). There are 12 residues in the CDR3. Trimming removed 1 base at V and 12 bases at J, with 10 bases between. Concerning this clone: The antigen is not known.

The chain couples TRBV7-9 to TRBJ2-1; D not resolved. The origin of this receptor is an adult with an advanced solid tumor such as melanoma, head and neck, liver or kidney cancer. Sample: CD4+ or CD8+ T cells sorted from blood, taken in a trial of the OX40 agonist ivuxolimab. CDR3 DNA: TGTGCCAGCAGCTTAGATTCGACATGGCAGTTCTTC. It specifies CASSLDSTWQFF. Using reference TRBV7-9 and TRBJ2-1 for the parts outside the CDR3, the full variable domain is DTGVSQNPRHKITKRGQNVTFRCDPISEHNRLYWYRQTLGQGPEFLTYFQNEAQLEKSRLLSDRFSAERPKGSFSTLEIQRTEQGDSAMYLCASSLDSTWQFFGPGTRLTVL.